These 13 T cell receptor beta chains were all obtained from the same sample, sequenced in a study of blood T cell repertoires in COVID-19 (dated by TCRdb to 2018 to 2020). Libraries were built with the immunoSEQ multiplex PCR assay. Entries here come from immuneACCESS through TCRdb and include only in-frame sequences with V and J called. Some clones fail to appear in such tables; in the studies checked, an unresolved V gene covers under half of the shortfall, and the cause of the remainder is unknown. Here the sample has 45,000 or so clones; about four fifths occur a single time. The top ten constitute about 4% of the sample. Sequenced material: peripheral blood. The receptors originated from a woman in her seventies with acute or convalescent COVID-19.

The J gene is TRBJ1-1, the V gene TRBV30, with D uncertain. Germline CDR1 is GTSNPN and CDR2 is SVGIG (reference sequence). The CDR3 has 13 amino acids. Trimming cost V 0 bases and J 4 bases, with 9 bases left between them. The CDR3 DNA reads TGTGCCTGGAGTGTAAGCGCGGGCACTGAAGCTTTCTTT. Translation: CAWSVSAGTEAFF.

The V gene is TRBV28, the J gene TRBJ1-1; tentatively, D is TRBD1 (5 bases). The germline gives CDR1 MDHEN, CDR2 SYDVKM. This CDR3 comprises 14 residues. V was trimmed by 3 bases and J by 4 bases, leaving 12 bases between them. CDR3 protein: CASSLGGVATEAFF. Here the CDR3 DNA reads TGTGCCAGCAGTTTGGGGGGGGTGGCCACTGAAGCTTTCTTT.

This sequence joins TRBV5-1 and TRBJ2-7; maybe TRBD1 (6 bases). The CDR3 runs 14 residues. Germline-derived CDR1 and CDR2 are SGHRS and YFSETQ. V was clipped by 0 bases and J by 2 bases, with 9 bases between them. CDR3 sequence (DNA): TGCGCCAGCAGCTTGGAAGGACAGCCCTACGAGCAGTACTTC. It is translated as CASSLEGQPYEQYF.

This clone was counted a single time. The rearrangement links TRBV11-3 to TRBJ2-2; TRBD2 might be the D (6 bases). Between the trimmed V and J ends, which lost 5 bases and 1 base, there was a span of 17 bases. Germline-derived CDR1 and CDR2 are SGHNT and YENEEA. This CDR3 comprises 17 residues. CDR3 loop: CASSRGGWTENTGELFF. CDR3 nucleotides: TGTGCCAGCAGCAGGGGAGGTTGGACTGAGAACACCGGGGAGCTGTTTTTT.

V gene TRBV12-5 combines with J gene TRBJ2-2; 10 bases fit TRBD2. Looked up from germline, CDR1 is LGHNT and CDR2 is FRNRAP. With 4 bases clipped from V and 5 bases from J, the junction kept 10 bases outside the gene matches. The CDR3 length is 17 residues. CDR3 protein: CASGSDVLAGVTGELFF. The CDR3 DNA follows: TGTGCTAGTGGTTCGGATGTCCTAGCGGGAGTTACCGGGGAGCTGTTTTTT.

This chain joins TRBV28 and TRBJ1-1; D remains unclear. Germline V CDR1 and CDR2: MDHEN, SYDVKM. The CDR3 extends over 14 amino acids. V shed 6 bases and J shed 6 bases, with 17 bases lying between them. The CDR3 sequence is CASSPTGGRSEAFF. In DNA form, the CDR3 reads TGTGCCAGCAGCCCAACGGGAGGGCGGTCTGAAGCTTTCTTT.

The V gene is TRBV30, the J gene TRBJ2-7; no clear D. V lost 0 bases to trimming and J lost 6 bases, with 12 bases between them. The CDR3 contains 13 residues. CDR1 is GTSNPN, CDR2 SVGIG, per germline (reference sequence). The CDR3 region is CAWSVYLASEQYF. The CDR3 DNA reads TGTGCCTGGAGTGTCTACCTCGCTTCCGAGCAGTACTTC.

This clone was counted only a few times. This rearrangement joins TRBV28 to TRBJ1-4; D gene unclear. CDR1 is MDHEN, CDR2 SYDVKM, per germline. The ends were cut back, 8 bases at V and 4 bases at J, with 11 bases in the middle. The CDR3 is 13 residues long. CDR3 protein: CASGEAFNEKLFF. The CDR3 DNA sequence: TGTGCCAGCGGCGAGGCGTTTAATGAAAAACTGTTTTTT.

CDR3 nucleotides: TGTGCCAGCAGTTTATTTTTGACAGGGACGGATTCACCCCTCCACTTT. As protein: CASSLFLTGTDSPLHF. The rearrangement joins TRBV27 to TRBJ1-6, with 7 nucleotides matching TRBD1. CDR3 length equals 16 residues. The V segment lost 1 base and the J segment 8 bases; nucleotides outside the gene matches: 8. The V gene's germline CDR1 is MNHEY and CDR2 SMNVEV (reference sequence).

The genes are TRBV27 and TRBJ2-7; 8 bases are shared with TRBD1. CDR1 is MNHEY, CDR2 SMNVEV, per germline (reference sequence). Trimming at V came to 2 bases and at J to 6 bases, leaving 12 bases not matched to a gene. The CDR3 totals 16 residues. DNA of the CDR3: TGTGCCAGCAGTTTAAGGGGAGACAGGGGCGGTTTCGAGCAGTACTTC. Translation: CASSLRGDRGGFEQYF.

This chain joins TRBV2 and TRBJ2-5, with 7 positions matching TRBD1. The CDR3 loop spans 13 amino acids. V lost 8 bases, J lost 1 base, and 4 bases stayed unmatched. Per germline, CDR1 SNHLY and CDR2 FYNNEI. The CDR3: CASERDSQETQYF. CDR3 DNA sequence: TGTGCCAGCGAGAGGGACAGCCAAGAGACCCAGTACTTC.

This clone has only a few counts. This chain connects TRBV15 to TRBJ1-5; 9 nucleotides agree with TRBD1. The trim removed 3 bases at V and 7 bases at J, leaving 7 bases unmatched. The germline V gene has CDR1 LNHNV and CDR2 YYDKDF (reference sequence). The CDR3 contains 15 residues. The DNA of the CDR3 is TGTGCCACCAGCAGGACCGGGACAGGGACCCAGCCCCAGCATTTT. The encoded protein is CATSRTGTGTQPQHF. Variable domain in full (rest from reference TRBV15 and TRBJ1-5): DAMVIQNPRYQVTQFGKPVTLSCSQTLNHNVMYWYQQKSSQAPKLLFHYYDKDFNNEADTPDNFQSRRPNTSFCFLDIRSPGLGDTAMYLCATSRTGTGTQPQHFGDGTRLSIL.

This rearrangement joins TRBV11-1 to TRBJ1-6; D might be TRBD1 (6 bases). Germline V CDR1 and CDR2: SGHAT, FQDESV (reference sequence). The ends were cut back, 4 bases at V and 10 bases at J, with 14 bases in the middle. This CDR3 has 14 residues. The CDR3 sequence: CASSSRTGLSPLHF. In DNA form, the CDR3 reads TGTGCCAGCAGCTCACGTACAGGGTTATCACCCCTCCACTTT.